The rows below give T cell receptor beta chains drawn from one sample of a study of OX40 agonist ivuxolimab in advanced cancers. This table comes from immunoSEQ multiplex PCR, and its TCRdb copy is limited to in-frame clones, with some not included. This table has around 37,000 clones, roughly 80% appearing once. Sample: CD4+ or CD8+ T cells sorted from blood, taken in a trial of the OX40 agonist ivuxolimab. Receptors originate from an adult with an advanced solid tumor such as melanoma, head and neck, liver or kidney cancer. CDR3s leave out the opening cysteine and the closing phenylalanine or tryptophan. Not all rows give a size; the values are once, few, many and, for expanded clones, a class.

J gene,V gene,clone size,CDR3 protein
TRBJ1-1,TRBV6-4,.,ASSDGDHTEAF
TRBJ2-5,TRBV5-1,.,ASSLDRGETQY
TRBJ1-5,TRBV28,.,ASRTQGAGNQPQH
TRBJ2-1,TRBV6-1,.,ASSGSSTGRNEQF
TRBJ1-2,TRBV28,.,ASSWTGGGYT
TRBJ1-1,TRBV10-3,.,AISPQGVGTEAF
TRBJ2-7,TRBV5-6,.,ASSLLQPPYEQY
TRBJ2-7,TRBV6-5,.,ASSARGGLSEEQY
TRBJ1-4,TRBV6-5,.,ASAPGQGEEKLF
TRBJ1-2,TRBV6-6,.,ASSYPGQGEKGYT
TRBJ2-7,TRBV27,.,ASSARDGQDEQY
TRBJ2-7,TRBV10-1,once,ASIPRRTGQGTYEQY
TRBJ1-2,TRBV28,.,ASSFLMFGTSYGYT
TRBJ2-7,TRBV5-1,.,ASSMRDTSAEQY
TRBJ1-1,TRBV19,.,ASSMRTGGLTEAF
TRBJ1-1,TRBV2,once,ASSSDSNTEAF
TRBJ1-2,TRBV10-3,.,AIAAGDYGYT
TRBJ2-1,TRBV9,.,ASSPGGKYNEQF
TRBJ1-1,TRBV6-1,.,ASSVGTESKAF
TRBJ2-4,TRBV7-2,.,ASSLPGGIAKNIQY
TRBJ2-1,TRBV15,.,ATSRDFVRAGGNEQF
TRBJ2-7,TRBV28,.,ASRGGGQGFYEQY
TRBJ1-6,TRBV9,.,ASSPPGTDDSPLH
TRBJ2-7,TRBV5-6,.,ASSASSYEQY
TRBJ1-5,TRBV7-2,.,ASSLSGTAFDQPQH
TRBJ1-3,TRBV18,.,ASSPPSRSGNTIY
TRBJ1-3,TRBV6-5,.,ASSYESNGKNTIY
TRBJ1-6,TRBV5-1,.,ASSRRTGGNSPLH
TRBJ1-6,TRBV2,.,ASSGRGAYNSPLH
TRBJ2-5,TRBV28,.,ASSFSRQTQY
TRBJ2-1,TRBV5-1,.,ASSPGGWSYNEQF
TRBJ1-2,TRBV18,once,ASSPGGNYGYT
TRBJ2-1,TRBV9,.,ASSTLAGGNEQF
TRBJ2-7,TRBV7-9,.,ASSPTRNYEQY
TRBJ2-7,TRBV27,.,ASSQIPLAGDTYEQY
TRBJ2-3,TRBV5-1,.,ASSLGQHTDTQY
TRBJ1-5,TRBV7-9,once,ASSQDPGTNQPQH
TRBJ1-2,TRBV7-7,.,ASSLGGDYGYT
TRBJ2-7,TRBV7-3,once,ASSSAYEQY
TRBJ2-6,TRBV29-1,.,SVVGAASGANVLT
TRBJ1-2,TRBV4-3,once,ASSHRNYYT
TRBJ2-3,TRBV13,.,ASSTTELAGESTDTQY